This TCR beta chain was identified in a study of long-term antiretroviral therapy in people with HIV. Regarding the study as a whole: Blood, drawn from the mid-2000s to the late 2010s, may reflect older ART regimens. Dominating the repertoire at all time points were the clones that expanded before ART.

Of note for this clone: Its matching antigen is unknown.

The germline CDR1 and CDR2 sequences are SGHRS and YFSETQ. The CDR3 spans 15 residues. Trimming took off 0 bases at V and 6 bases at J, with 12 bases between the two ends. Researchers report immunoSEQ v3.0 was run at survey level. Each sample aimed for about 35,000-50,000 sequenced T-cell genomes. Some clones are missing from TCRdb's copy, which holds only in-frame ones; the method was immunoSEQ multiplex PCR. The top ten hold about 2.5% of the sample, which has roughly 44,000 clones, roughly 96% seen once. Going into DNA extraction, samples held about 1-11 million cryopreserved PBMC. The source material was unsorted PBMCs, sampled 3.7 years after starting antiretroviral therapy. The receptor was derived from a woman aged 50 to 60 with HIV. V is TRBV5-1 and J is TRBJ1-4; unclear D gene. The CDR3 DNA reads as TGCGCCAGCAGCTTGGGTGGGTCGGTCGATGAAAAACTGTTTTTT. Its protein is CASSLGGSVDEKLFF.